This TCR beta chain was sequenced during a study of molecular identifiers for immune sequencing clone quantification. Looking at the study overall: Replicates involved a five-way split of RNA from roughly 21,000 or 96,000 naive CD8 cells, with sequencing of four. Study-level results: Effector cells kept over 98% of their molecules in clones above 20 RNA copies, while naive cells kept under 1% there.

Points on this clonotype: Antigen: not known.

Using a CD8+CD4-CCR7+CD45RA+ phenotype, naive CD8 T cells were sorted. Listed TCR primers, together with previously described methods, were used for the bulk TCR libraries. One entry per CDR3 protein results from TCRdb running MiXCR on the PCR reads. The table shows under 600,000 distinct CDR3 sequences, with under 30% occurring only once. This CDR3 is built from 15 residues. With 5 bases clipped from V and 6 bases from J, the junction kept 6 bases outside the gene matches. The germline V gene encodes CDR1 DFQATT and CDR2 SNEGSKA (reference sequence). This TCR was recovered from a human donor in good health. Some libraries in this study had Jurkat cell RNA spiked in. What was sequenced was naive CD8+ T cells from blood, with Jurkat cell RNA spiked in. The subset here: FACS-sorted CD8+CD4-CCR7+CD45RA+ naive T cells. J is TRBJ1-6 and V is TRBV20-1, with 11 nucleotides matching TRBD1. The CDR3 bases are TGCAGTGCTCAGGACAGGGGGCCGAGTAATTCACCCCTCCACTTT. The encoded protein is CSAQDRGPSNSPLHF.